This section outlines one T cell receptor (beta chain) sequence together with its context. The sample belongs to a study of blood T cell repertoires in COVID-19. Profiled with immunoSEQ multiplex PCR; TCRdb holds only in-frame clones, not every one. The sample shows about 73,000 clones, 90% of them seen only once. The specimen sequenced was peripheral blood. This receptor was identified in a woman between 18 and 30 years old with acute or convalescent COVID-19.

The CDR3 loop is CASSLWSGRYNEQFF. The CDR3 DNA follows: TGCGCCAGCAGCCTGTGGAGCGGGAGATACAATGAGCAGTTCTTC. The V gene is TRBV5-1, the J gene TRBJ2-1, with 8 bases that match TRBD2. The V segment lost 4 bases and the J segment 4 bases; nucleotides outside the gene matches: 7. This CDR3 has 15 amino acids. CDR1 is SGHRS, CDR2 YFSETQ, per germline.